Listed below are T cell receptor beta chains from one sample, sequenced in a study of tumor-infiltrating lymphocytes in glioblastoma multiforme. TCRdb reprocessed the multiplex PCR reads with MiXCR, giving one entry per CDR3 protein. The data hold around 13,000 distinct CDR3 sequences, with approximately 68% observed a single time. The sample was brain tumor tissue. Receptors originate from a male donor with glioblastoma. Both conserved end residues are part of each CDR3. D genes are given only for firm matches. The listing skips clone size in some rows; elsewhere it reads once, few, many or a size class.

>.|TRBV29-1|TRBJ2-7|.
CSVREWGDYEQYF
TGCAGCGTGCGCGAGTGGGGTGACTACGAGCAGTACTTC
>.|TRBV29-1|TRBJ2-4|.
CSVGVTARNIQYF
TGCAGCGTTGGGGTTACGGCCAGAAACATTCAGTACTTC
>.|TRBV12-3/TRBV12-4|TRBJ1-2|TRBD1
CASSRDRGDDYTF
TGTGCCAGCAGTAGGGACAGGGGGGATGACTACACCTTC
>.|TRBV6-2/TRBV6-3|TRBJ2-1|TRBD2
CTSSYCAGENEQFF
TGCACCAGCAGTTACTGCGCGGGAGAGAATGAGCAGTTCTTC
>few|TRBV20-1|TRBJ2-1|TRBD1
CSARTGGNYNEQFF
TGCAGTGCTCGGACAGGGGGTAACTACAATGAGCAGTTCTTC
>medium-sized|TRBV14|TRBJ2-7|.
CASSSQGYEQYF
TGTGCCAGCAGCTCCCAGGGCTACGAGCAGTACTTC
>.|TRBV12-3/TRBV12-4|TRBJ2-5|TRBD1
CACSFSTGAETQYF
TGTGCCTGCAGTTTCTCGACAGGGGCAGAGACCCAATACTTC
>.|TRBV24-1|TRBJ2-5|.
CAASEPGQQETQYF
TGTGCCGCTAGTGAACCCGGACAGCAAGAGACCCAGTACTTC
>.|TRBV20-1|TRBJ2-1|.
CSARDQVAEQFF
TGCAGTGCTAGAGATCAAGTAGCTGAGCAGTTCTTC
>.|TRBV2|TRBJ2-3|.
CASDLTDTQYF
TGTGCCAGCGACCTCACAGATACGCAGTATTTT
>large|TRBV11-2|TRBJ2-7|.
CASSLDPNSYEQYF
TGTGCCAGCAGCTTAGACCCGAACTCCTACGAGCAGTACTTC
>.|TRBV20-1|TRBJ2-5|.
CSGIRTNGGQETQYF
TGCAGTGGCATCCGGACTAATGGCGGTCAAGAGACCCAGTACTTC
>.|TRBV6-2/TRBV6-3|TRBJ2-2|.
CASSPEGRDTGELFF
TGTGCCAGCAGTCCTGAGGGGCGGGACACCGGGGAGCTGTTTTTT
>once|TRBV20-1|TRBJ1-5|TRBD1
CNASPGQVDYQPQHF
TGCAATGCTAGCCCCGGACAGGTGGATTATCAGCCCCAGCATTTT
>medium-sized|TRBV5-6|TRBJ2-5|TRBD1
CASSLVTRGRETQYF
TGTGCCAGCAGCTTGGTTACGAGGGGGCGCGAGACCCAGTACTTC
>.|TRBV11-2|TRBJ1-1|.
CASSSRVDTEAFF
TGTGCCAGCAGCTCCAGGGTTGACACTGAAGCTTTCTTT
>.|TRBV11-2|TRBJ2-2|.
CASTPSFGQGLTLNTGELFF
TGTGCCAGCACCCCCTCATTCGGCCAAGGGCTAACGCTGAACACCGGGGAGCTGTTTTTT
>.|TRBV4-1|TRBJ2-2|.
CASSPRHGRNTGELFF
TGCGCCAGCAGCCCTCGACACGGGCGCAACACCGGGGAGCTGTTTTTT
>once|TRBV20-1|TRBJ1-5|TRBD1
CSAQGDRYSNQPEHF
TGCAGTGCTCAGGGGGACAGGTATAGCAATCAGCCCGAACATTTT
>medium-sized|TRBV12-3/TRBV12-4|TRBJ1-1|.
CASRQGLMNTEAFF
TGTGCCAGCAGACAGGGTCTCATGAACACTGAAGCTTTCTTT
>.|TRBV20-1|TRBJ2-2|.
CSAKPLTRQGSTGELFF
TGCAGTGCCAAACCGCTCACGAGGCAGGGGTCCACCGGCGAGCTGTTTTTT
>many|TRBV9|TRBJ2-3|.
CASSALCAQYF
TGTGCCAGCAGCGCTTTGTGCGCGCAGTATTTT
>.|TRBV4-1|TRBJ2-1|TRBD1
CASSQMGTGEDEQFF
TGCGCCAGCAGCCAGATGGGGACAGGGGAGGATGAGCAGTTCTTC
>.|TRBV6-2/TRBV6-3|TRBJ2-2|.
CASTEGDGHTGELFF
TGTGCCAGCACCGAGGGGGATGGGCACACCGGGGAGCTGTTTTTT
>medium-sized|TRBV20-1|TRBJ2-7|TRBD2
CSARAISGGLSYEQYF
TGCAGTGCTAGAGCGATAAGCGGGGGACTCTCCTACGAGCAGTACTTC
>medium-sized|TRBV10-1|TRBJ1-2|.
CASSELGALCWDGYTF
TGCGCCAGCAGTGAGTTGGGGGCGCTGTGTTGGGATGGCTACACCTTC
>once|TRBV7-8|TRBJ2-1|.
CASSLVSHSEQFF
TGTGCCAGCAGCTTAGTCAGCCACAGTGAGCAGTTCTTC
>.|TRBV20-1|TRBJ2-1|TRBD2
CSAPDYTSGSTYNEQFF
TGCAGTGCTCCAGACTATACTAGCGGGAGTACCTACAATGAGCAGTTCTTC
>.|TRBV12-3/TRBV12-4|TRBJ1-1|.
CASSLRGAEQIEASF
TGTGCCAGCAGCCTAAGGGGGGCCGAACAGATTGAAGCTTCCTTT
>.|TRBV7-9|TRBJ1-2|.
CASSLQGSYGYTF
TGTGCCAGCAGCCTACAGGGTAGCTATGGCTACACCTTC
>few|TRBV2|TRBJ1-1|.
CASSPQDTEAFF
TGTGCCAGCAGCCCCCAGGACACTGAAGCTTTCTTC
>.|TRBV3-1|TRBJ2-2|TRBD2
CASSLGLDTGELFF
TGTGCCAGCAGCTTAGGACTAGACACCGGGGAGCTGTTTTTT
>.|TRBV14|TRBJ2-7|TRBD1
CASSRDSYGTGAYEQYF
TGTGCCAGCAGCCGAGATTCCTATGGGACAGGGGCCTACGAGCAGTACTTC
>.|TRBV11-2|TRBJ1-2|.
CASSSGLGVYTF
TGTGCCAGCAGCTCAGGCCTAGGAGTTTACACCTTC
>medium-sized|TRBV7-8|TRBJ2-5|.
CASSLQVLEETQYF
TGTGCCAGCAGCCTCCAAGTACTCGAAGAGACCCAGTACTTC
>many|TRBV2|TRBJ1-2|TRBD1
CAGKQGGYGYTF
TGTGCCGGGAAACAGGGGGGCTATGGCTACACCTTC
>few|TRBV20-1|TRBJ2-5|TRBD1
CGARGGHQETQYF
TGCGGTGCCAGAGGGGGCCACCAAGAGACCCAGTACTTC
>large|TRBV29-1|TRBJ2-7|TRBD2
CSVELGTSGSDEQYF
TGCAGCGTTGAATTAGGGACTAGCGGGAGCGACGAGCAGTACTTC